Many counts were recorded for the clone carrying this T cell receptor (beta chain). No treatment had been given to any patient before thyroid surgery. This specimen belongs to a study of metastatic and nonmetastatic thyroid tumors. Study information: Peripheral blood and tumor or nodule samples from malignant and benign thyroid patients were compared.

The CDR3 runs 16 residues. Germline lookup yields CDR1 SGDLS and CDR2 YYNGEE. V was pared by 3 bases and J by 7 bases, with 10 bases of the junction left unmatched. In the authors' workflow: Across clinicopathological groups, CDR3 differences served as the basis for building a distant-metastasis classifier for papillary thyroid cancer. TCRdb reanalyzed the PCR reads with MiXCR. These V and J calls originate from TCRdb's pipeline instead of the authors' own analysis. The data contain about 30,000 clones, under 14% of them seen just once; the ten biggest clones take up around 15%. This chain joins TRBV9 and TRBJ1-2, with 12 positions matching TRBD1. This clonotype was sampled from a female donor with papillary thyroid cancer or a benign thyroid nodule (not recorded which). Some clones in this sample may be carry-over from other donors' samples. Sequenced input: blood. CDR3 residues: CASSGGTGGGLSGYTF. In nucleotides, the CDR3 is TGTGCCAGCAGCGGCGGGACAGGGGGCGGATTAAGTGGCTACACCTTC.